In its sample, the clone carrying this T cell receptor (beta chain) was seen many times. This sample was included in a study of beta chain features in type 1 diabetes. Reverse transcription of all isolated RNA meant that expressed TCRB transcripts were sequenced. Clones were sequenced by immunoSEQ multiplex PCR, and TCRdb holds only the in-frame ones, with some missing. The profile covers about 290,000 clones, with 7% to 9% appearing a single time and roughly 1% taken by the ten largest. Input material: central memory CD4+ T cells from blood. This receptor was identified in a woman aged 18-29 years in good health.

CDR3 in amino acids: CAISEIEGEQYV. The CDR3 DNA sequence: TGTGCCATCAGTGAGATTGAGGGGGAGCAGTACGTC. The chain links TRBV10-3 to TRBJ2-7; tentatively, D is TRBD1 or TRBD2 (5 bases each). The CDR3 has 12 residues. The V gene lost 2 bases and the J gene lost 7 bases, with 9 bases spanning the gap. Germline V lookup: CDR1 ENHRY, CDR2 SYGVKD.